The source of this T cell receptor beta chain is a study of T cells in Graves' hyperthyroidism and ophthalmopathy. Among the patients, aged 18 to 65, hyperthyroidism was newly diagnosed and had lasted under 2 months. Patients having uncontrolled infection, another autoimmune disease, pregnancy or lactation were not included. Orbital computed tomography, thyroid ultrasound, serum thyroxine and TRAb, and clinical symptoms together informed the diagnoses. This CDR3 contains 14 residues. Germline V gives CDR1 SGHTA, CDR2 FQGTGA. Trimming stripped 2 bases from V and 6 bases from J, with 11 bases between. The study's findings and limits: The blood repertoire included most of the expanded thyroid clonotypes above 0.001.

Amplification targeted TCR beta CDR3 regions from RNA transcripts. Carried out on the TCR CDR3, a first-round RT-PCR used the HTBI primer set. TCRdb re-analysed the multiplex PCR reads in MiXCR, keeping a single row per CDR3 protein. The data hold around 340,000 distinct CDR3 sequences, with around a fifth observed a single time. This clonotype occurred many times. Its antigen is as yet unknown. The rearrangement joins TRBV7-3 to TRBJ2-1; a possible D gene is TRBD2 (6 bases). Sequences were obtained from blood. The TCR comes from a woman aged 45 to 65 with Graves' hyperthyroidism. CDR3 sequence (DNA): TGTGCCAGCAGCTTATTGGGGGGAGGCAATGAGCAGTTCTTC. Translated, it gives CASSLLGGGNEQFF.